This T cell receptor (beta chain) is drawn from a study of shared clonotypes between healthy human individuals. General study points: In general, naive subsets displayed greater estimated richness than memory subsets did. Among donors, clonotype sharing was expected to be affected by sequencing depth.

This clone was seen once. The antigen remains undetermined. Naive CD8 cells comprised CD45RO-negative, CCR7-positively selected cells, excluding terminally differentiated effector memory CD45RA+ cells. In the authors' methods: Filtering differed for immunoSEQ, which gave only junction sequences without quality scores. Data came from immunoSEQ multiplex PCR; TCRdb stores just in-frame clones and leaves some out. That table gives V, J and clone size, and the DNA gave D and trimming. The sample lists approximately 2,000,000 clones, about 93% occurring once. Germline V lookup: CDR1 KGHSY, CDR2 FQNENV. The CDR3 consists of 16 residues. J lost 2 bases, V lost 0 bases, and 4 bases had no gene match.

This clonotype was sampled from a man aged 18-30 years in good health. Some clones in this sample may be carry-over from other donors' samples. The J gene is TRBJ2-3, the V gene TRBV16, with 8 bases lining up with TRBD2. Material for sequencing was naive CD8+ T cells from PBMCs. The CDR3 region has the DNA TGTGCCAGCAGCCAATCCGTCGGGGGGGACACAGATACGCAGTATTTT. Translated, it gives CASSQSVGGDTDTQYF.